This TCR beta chain was sequenced in a study of graft-versus-host responses after intestinal transplantation. At the level of the study: Among the recipients, all got anti-thymocyte globulin induction and then tacrolimus and steroids for 2 to 3 years.

Study-wide findings and caveats: GvH clones turned up in recipient marrow; some had shown up first in ileum or blood.

Concerning this clone: Its target is unknown.

The length of the CDR3 is 19 residues. V was clipped by 3 bases and J by 2 bases, with 23 bases between them. Per germline, CDR1 SGHRS and CDR2 YFSETQ. Only in-frame clones appear in the TCRdb table, and some are missing; sequencing was by immunoSEQ multiplex PCR. The sample gives approximately 99,000 clones, 85% to 95% of which show up once; roughly 0.07% is in the top ten. The chain uses TRBV5-1 and TRBJ1-4; D not resolved. The sample in question was unstimulated CD8+ T cells sorted from spleen or lymph node cells, obtained before transplant. This sequence was found in a human donor who was the organ donor for an intestinal transplant. The CDR3 nucleotides are TGCGCCAGCAGCTACTTACAATCGGGAGGGATCCACACTAATGAAAAACTGTTTTTT. This encodes CASSYLQSGGIHTNEKLFF.